The present T cell receptor beta chain was sequenced within a study of response to subunit inactivated influenza vaccine. From germline, CDR1 is SGHTA and CDR2 FQGNSA. The CDR3 is made up of 14 amino acids. Trimming took off 0 bases at V and 8 bases at J, with 13 bases between the two ends. This clonotype is a singleton in its sample. MiXCR was run by TCRdb on the RT-PCR reads, yielding one entry per CDR3 protein. The sample carries 700,000 to 800,000 distinct CDR3 sequences, around 20% recorded once. The material was PBMCs from blood, obtained more than 4 days after vaccination. The V call is TRBV7-2, the J call TRBJ1-2, with unresolved D. This TCR was recovered from a man between 45 and 60 years old who received an inactivated influenza vaccine. The chain's CDR3 is CASSLAGGLGGYTF. CDR3 coding DNA: TGTGCCAGCAGCTTAGCGGGTGGGCTGGGCGGCTACACCTTC. Using reference TRBV7-2 and TRBJ1-2 for the parts outside the CDR3, the full variable domain is GAGVSQSPSNKVTEKGKDVELRCDPISGHTALYWYRQSLGQGLEFLIYFQGNSAPDKSGLPSDRFSAERTGGSVSTLTIQRTQQEDSAVYLCASSLAGGLGGYTFGSGTRLTVV.